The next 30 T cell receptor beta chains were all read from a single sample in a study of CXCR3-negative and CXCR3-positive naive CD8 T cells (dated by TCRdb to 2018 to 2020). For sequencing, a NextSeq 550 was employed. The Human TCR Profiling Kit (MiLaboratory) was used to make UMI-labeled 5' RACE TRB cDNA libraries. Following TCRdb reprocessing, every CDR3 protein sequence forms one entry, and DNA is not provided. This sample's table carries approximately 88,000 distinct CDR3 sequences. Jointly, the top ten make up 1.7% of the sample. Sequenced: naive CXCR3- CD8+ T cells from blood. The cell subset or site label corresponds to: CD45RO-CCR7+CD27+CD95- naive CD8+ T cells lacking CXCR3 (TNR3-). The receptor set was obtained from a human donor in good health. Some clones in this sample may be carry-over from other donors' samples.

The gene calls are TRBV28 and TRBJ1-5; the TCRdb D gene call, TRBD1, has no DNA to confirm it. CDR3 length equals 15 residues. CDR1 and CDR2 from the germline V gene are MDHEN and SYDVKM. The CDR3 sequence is CASSSDRGTNQPQHF.

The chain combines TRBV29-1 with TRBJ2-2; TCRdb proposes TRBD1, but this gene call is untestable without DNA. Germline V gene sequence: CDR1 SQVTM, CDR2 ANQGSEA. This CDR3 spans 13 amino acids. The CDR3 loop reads CSVETGPTGELFF.

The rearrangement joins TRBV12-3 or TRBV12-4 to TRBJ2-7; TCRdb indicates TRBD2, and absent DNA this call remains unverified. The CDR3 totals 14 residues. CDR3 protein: CASSHPGLGGEQYF.

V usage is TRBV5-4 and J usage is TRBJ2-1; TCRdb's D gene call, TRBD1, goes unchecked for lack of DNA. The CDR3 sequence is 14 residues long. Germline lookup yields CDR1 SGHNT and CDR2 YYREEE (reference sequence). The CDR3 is CASSLGGRGQEQFF.

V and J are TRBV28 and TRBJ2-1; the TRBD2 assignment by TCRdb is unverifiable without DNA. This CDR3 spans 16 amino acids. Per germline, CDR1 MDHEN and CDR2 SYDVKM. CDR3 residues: CASSPRTSGSWKEQFF.

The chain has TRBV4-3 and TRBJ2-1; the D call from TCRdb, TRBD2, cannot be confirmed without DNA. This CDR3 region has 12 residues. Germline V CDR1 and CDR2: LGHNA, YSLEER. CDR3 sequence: CASSQGASEQFF.

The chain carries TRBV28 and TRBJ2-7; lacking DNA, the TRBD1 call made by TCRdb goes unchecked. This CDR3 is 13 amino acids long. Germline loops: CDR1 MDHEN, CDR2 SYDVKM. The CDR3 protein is CASTGAGYYEQYF. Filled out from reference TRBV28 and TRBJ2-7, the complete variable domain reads DVKVTQSSRYLVKRTGEKVFLECVQDMDHENMFWYRQDPGLGLRLIYFSYDVKMKEKGDIPEGYSVSREKKERFSLILESASTNQTSMYLCASTGAGYYEQYFGPGTRLTVT.

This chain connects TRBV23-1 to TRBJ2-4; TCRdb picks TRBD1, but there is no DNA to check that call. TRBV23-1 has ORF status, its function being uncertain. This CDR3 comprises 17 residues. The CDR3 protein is CASSREEGDGAKNIQYF.

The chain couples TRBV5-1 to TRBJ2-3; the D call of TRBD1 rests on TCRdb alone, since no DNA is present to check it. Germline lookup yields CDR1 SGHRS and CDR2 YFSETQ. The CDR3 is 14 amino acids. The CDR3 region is CASSMDRVPHTQYF.

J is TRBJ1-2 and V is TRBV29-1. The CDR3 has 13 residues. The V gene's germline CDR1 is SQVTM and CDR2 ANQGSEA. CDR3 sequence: CSVEFGQRYGYTF. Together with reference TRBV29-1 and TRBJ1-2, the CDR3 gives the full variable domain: SAVISQKPSRDICQRGTSLTIQCQVDSQVTMMFWYRQQPGQSLTLIATANQGSEATYESGFVIDKFPISRPNLTFSTLTVSNMSPEDSSIYLCSVEFGQRYGYTFGSGTRLTVV.

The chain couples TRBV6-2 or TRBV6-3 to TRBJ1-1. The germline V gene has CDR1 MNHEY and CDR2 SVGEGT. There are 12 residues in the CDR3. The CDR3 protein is CASSRQNTEAFF.

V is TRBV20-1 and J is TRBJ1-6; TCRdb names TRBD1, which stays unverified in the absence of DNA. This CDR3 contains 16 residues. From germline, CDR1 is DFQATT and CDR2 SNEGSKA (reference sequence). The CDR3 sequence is CSATGQRTTYNSPLHF.

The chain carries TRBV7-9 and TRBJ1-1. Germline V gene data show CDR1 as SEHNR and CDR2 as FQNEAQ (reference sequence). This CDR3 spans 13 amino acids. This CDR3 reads CASSPQLNTEAFF.

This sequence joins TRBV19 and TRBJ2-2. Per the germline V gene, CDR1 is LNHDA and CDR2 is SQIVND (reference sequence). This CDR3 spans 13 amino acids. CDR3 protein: CASTYKNTGELFF.

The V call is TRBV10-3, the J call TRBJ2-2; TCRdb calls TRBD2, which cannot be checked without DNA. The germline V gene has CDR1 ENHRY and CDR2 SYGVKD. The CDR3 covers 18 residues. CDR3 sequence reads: CAISGGPGLAENTGELFF.

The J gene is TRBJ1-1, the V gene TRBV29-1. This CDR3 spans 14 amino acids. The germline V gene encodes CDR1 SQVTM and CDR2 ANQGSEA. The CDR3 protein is CSVRDPTVNTEAFF.

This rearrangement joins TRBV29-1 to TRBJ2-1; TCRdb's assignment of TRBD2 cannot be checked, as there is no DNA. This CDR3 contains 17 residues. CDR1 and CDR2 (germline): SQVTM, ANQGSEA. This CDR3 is CSVEPGGVGGMVGEQFF.

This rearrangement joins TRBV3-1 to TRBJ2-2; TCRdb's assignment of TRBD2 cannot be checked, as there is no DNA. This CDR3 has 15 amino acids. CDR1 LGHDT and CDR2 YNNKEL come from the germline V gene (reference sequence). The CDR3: CASSRTSLRVGELFF.

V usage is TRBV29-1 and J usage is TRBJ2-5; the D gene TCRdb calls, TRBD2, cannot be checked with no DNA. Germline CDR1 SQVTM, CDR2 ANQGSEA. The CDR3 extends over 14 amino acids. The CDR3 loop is CSVLLADHQETQDF.

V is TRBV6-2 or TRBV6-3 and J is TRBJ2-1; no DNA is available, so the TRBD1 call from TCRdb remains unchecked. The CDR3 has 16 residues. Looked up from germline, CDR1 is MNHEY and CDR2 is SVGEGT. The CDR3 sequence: CASSYKGTGANNEQFF.

CDR3 sequence reads: CSVVDRPYGETGELFF. The V call is TRBV29-1, the J call TRBJ2-2; with no DNA, the TCRdb D assignment of TRBD1 cannot be verified. Germline values: CDR1 SQVTM, CDR2 ANQGSEA. The CDR3 covers 16 residues.

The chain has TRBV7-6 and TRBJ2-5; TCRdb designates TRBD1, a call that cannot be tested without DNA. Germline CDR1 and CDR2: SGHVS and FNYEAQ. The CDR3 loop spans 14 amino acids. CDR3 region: CASSLQGRQETQYF.

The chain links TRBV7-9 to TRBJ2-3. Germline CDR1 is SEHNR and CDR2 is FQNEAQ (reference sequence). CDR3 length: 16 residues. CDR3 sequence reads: CASANLFVGSTDTQYF.

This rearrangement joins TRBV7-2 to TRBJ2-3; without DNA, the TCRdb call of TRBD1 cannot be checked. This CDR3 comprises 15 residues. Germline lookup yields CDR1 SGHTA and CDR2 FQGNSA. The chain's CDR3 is CASSLSRVYADTQYF.

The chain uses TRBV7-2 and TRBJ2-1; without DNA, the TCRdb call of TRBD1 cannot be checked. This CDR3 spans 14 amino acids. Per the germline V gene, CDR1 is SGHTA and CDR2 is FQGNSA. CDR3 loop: CASSFGGGGYEQFF.

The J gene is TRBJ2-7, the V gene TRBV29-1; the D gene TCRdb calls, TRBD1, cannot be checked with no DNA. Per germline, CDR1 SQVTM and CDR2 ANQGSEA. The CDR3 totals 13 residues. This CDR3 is CSVEQGSGDEQYF.

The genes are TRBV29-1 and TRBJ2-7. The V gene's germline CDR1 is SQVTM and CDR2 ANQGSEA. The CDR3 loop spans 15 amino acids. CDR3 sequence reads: CSVEGFAGGSYEQYF.

CDR3 amino acids: CASSFGPTASYNEQFF. This rearrangement joins TRBV12-3 or TRBV12-4 to TRBJ2-1; as DNA is missing, the TRBD2 call by TCRdb cannot be tested. CDR3 length equals 16 residues.

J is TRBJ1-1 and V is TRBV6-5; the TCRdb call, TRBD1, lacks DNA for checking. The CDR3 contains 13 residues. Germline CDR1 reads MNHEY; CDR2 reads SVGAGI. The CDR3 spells CASSYQPRTEAFF.

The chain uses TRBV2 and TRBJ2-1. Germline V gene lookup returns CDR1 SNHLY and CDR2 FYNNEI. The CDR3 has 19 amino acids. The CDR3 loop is CASSRHALGFGGPHNEQFF.